This is a list of T cell receptor beta chains from one sample in a study of blood T cell repertoires in COVID-19. Measured with immunoSEQ multiplex PCR; TCRdb has only the in-frame clones, and not every one. The sample has 350,000 to 500,000 clones, 88% seen once. Input material: PBMCs or T cells enriched from blood (not recorded which). These receptors were collected from a woman aged 18-29 years who had been exposed to COVID-19. Both conserved end residues are part of each CDR3. D genes are given only for firm matches. The size field is filled for only some rows; it gives once, few, many or a size class.

v_call,j_call,d_call,clone_size,cdr3_nt,cdr3_aa
TRBV4-1,TRBJ2-7,TRBD1,.,TGCGCCAGCAGCCTGGGGGTGGGACAGACTTCCTACGAGCAGTACTTC,CASSLGVGQTSYEQYF
TRBV28,TRBJ1-5,TRBD1,once,TGTGCCAGCAATTGGGACAGGGAAACCAATCAGCCCCAGCATTTT,CASNWDRETNQPQHF
TRBV14,TRBJ1-1,.,.,TGTGCCAGCAGCCAAGCCGGCGGGAACACTGAAGCTTTCTTT,CASSQAGGNTEAFF
TRBV4-3,TRBJ1-5,.,.,TGCGCCAGCAGCCAAGAACAGGTTAATCAGCCCCAGCATTTT,CASSQEQVNQPQHF
TRBV4-3,TRBJ1-4,.,.,TGCGCCAGCAGTCACAGTTTTGCAACTAATGAAAAACTGTTTTTT,CASSHSFATNEKLFF
TRBV30,TRBJ1-5,TRBD1,.,TGTGCCTGGAGTGCCGGGACAGCCGGACAGCCCCAGCATTTT,CAWSAGTAGQPQHF
TRBV18,TRBJ2-5,TRBD1,.,TGTGCCAGCTCACCTTGGACAGGAGAGACCCAGTACTTC,CASSPWTGETQYF
TRBV27,TRBJ2-2,.,.,TGTGCCAGCAGTTGGTCCCAGATGAACACCGGGGAGCTGTTTTTT,CASSWSQMNTGELFF
TRBV6-5,TRBJ1-2,TRBD1,.,TGTGCCAGCAGCCGGGACAGGGGACTTGGCTACACCTTC,CASSRDRGLGYTF
TRBV24-1,TRBJ1-4,.,.,TGTGCCACCAGTGACAGGGGTGCGCAGGAAAAACTGTTTTTT,CATSDRGAQEKLFF
TRBV5-1,TRBJ2-3,.,.,TGCGCCAGCAGCTTGGTGGCAGGGGCCCCAAGCGATACGCAGTATTTT,CASSLVAGAPSDTQYF
TRBV7-9,TRBJ2-1,.,.,TGTGCCAGCAGCTTAGGGGCAGGTCCGGGGAATGAGCAGTTCTTC,CASSLGAGPGNEQFF
TRBV3-1/TRBV3-2,TRBJ2-7,TRBD1,.,TGTGCCAGCAGCCAAGATAAATTTACAGGGGAAGACTACGAGCAGTACTTC,CASSQDKFTGEDYEQYF
TRBV7-7,TRBJ2-3,.,.,TGTGCTAGCAGCTTAGGAACTAGTGCAGATACGCAGTATTTT,CASSLGTSADTQYF
TRBV10-1,TRBJ2-1,TRBD2,.,TGCGCCAGCAACCCCGGGACTACGGGAAACAATGAGCAGTTCTTC,CASNPGTTGNNEQFF
TRBV4-2,TRBJ2-7,TRBD2,.,TGTGCCAGCAGCCCAGGGACTAGCGGGATTTTAGGTCTGGACGAGCAGTACTTC,CASSPGTSGILGLDEQYF
TRBV30,TRBJ1-1,.,.,TGTGCCTGGACCCTACAGGGAAACACTGAAGCTTTCTTT,CAWTLQGNTEAFF
TRBV3-1/TRBV3-2,TRBJ2-1,TRBD2,few,TGTGCCAGCAGCCGGACTAGCGGCGACAATGAGCAGTTCTTC,CASSRTSGDNEQFF
TRBV15,TRBJ1-5,.,few,TGTGCCACCAGCAGATGGGGGGGCGGACAGCCCCAGCATTTT,CATSRWGGGQPQHF
TRBV19,TRBJ1-1,.,.,TGTGCCAGTAGTATAGGTTTGGTGGGCGCTGAAGCTTTCTTT,CASSIGLVGAEAFF
TRBV28,TRBJ2-7,.,.,TGTGCCAGCAGTTTATACGCACAGACCTACGAGCAGTACTTC,CASSLYAQTYEQYF
TRBV11-2,TRBJ2-3,.,.,TGTGCCAGCAGCTCATTCTCGGAGGTCGGCACAGATACGCAGTATTTT,CASSSFSEVGTDTQYF
TRBV28,TRBJ1-2,.,once,TGTGCCAGCACCCAAGTAGGGGGGGGTAGGGGCTACACCTTC,CASTQVGGGRGYTF
TRBV5-8,TRBJ1-5,TRBD1,.,TGTGCCAGCAGCTCCTCCGGGACAGCAAGAGGGAGCAATCAGCCCCAGCATTTT,CASSSSGTARGSNQPQHF
TRBV11-1,TRBJ2-4,.,.,TGTGCCAGCAGCTTAACTACAGGTTGGGGCATTCAGTACTTC,CASSLTTGWGIQYF
TRBV4-1,TRBJ2-6,TRBD2,.,TGCGCCAGCAGCCACGTACTAGCGGGGGGGCTATCTGGGGCCAACGTCCTGACTTTC,CASSHVLAGGLSGANVLTF
TRBV7-9,TRBJ1-2,.,.,TGTGCCAGCAGCACCCGGGCAGGGCAGAAAATTAACTATGGCTACACCTTC,CASSTRAGQKINYGYTF
TRBV28,TRBJ2-1,TRBD2,.,TGTGCCTGCGAGGCGGCTAGCGGTTACAATGAGCAGTTCTTC,CACEAASGYNEQFF
TRBV1,TRBJ2-1,.,.,TGCACCAGCAGCCAACGAGACAGGGGTCAAACCTACAATGAGCAGTTCTTC,CTSSQRDRGQTYNEQFF
TRBV28,TRBJ1-5,.,.,TGTGCCAGCAGTCCCGGGTTGCCCGGTCAGCCCCAGCATTTT,CASSPGLPGQPQHF
TRBV7-2,TRBJ1-2,TRBD1,once,TGTGCCAGCAGCCGTATGACCGGGACAGGAAATTATGGCTACACCTTC,CASSRMTGTGNYGYTF
TRBV9,TRBJ1-4,.,.,TGTGCCAGCAGCGTAGTGGGGCTGACTAATGAAAAACTGTTTTTT,CASSVVGLTNEKLFF
TRBV28,TRBJ2-7,TRBD2,.,TGTGCCAGCAGTTCCCCTACTAGCGGGAGTTCGTACGAGCAGTACTTC,CASSSPTSGSSYEQYF
TRBV19,TRBJ2-3,TRBD2,.,TGTGCCAGTACCACGGGGGGATTTGATACGCAGTATTTT,CASTTGGFDTQYF
TRBV3-1/TRBV3-2,TRBJ2-7,TRBD2,.,TGTGCCAGCAAAGGATCCCGGACTAGCGGGAAAAGTTACGAGCAGTACTTC,CASKGSRTSGKSYEQYF
TRBV15,TRBJ2-1,TRBD2,few,TGTGCCACCAGCAGAAAAACTAGCGGGACACTCTACAATGAGCAGTTCTTC,CATSRKTSGTLYNEQFF
TRBV5-1,TRBJ2-7,.,.,TGCGCCAGCAGCTACTCAACTCTCGACGAGCAGTACTTC,CASSYSTLDEQYF
TRBV12-3/TRBV12-4,TRBJ1-1,.,.,TGTGCCAGCAGCCGCGGGAACACTGAAGCTTTCTTT,CASSRGNTEAFF
TRBV28,TRBJ2-2,TRBD1,once,TGTGCCAGCAGTCCGGGACAGATTAACACCGGGGAGCTGTTTTTT,CASSPGQINTGELFF
TRBV5-1,TRBJ2-2,TRBD1,once,TGCGCCAGCAGCTCCCAGGGGGCGAACACCGGGGAGCTGTTTTTT,CASSSQGANTGELFF
TRBV18,TRBJ1-2,.,.,TGTGCCAGCTCACCACCTCTTCCAGGGGAAGGCTACACCTTC,CASSPPLPGEGYTF
TRBV23-1,TRBJ2-2,.,.,TGCGCCAGCAGTTCCTGCGGGGAGCTGTTTTTT,CASSSCGELFF
TRBV2,TRBJ2-7,TRBD1,.,TGTGCCAGCAGCGAGGGACAGGGGGTAATCTTCGAGCAGTACTTC,CASSEGQGVIFEQYF
TRBV2,TRBJ1-5,.,.,TGTGCCAGCACAGGGTTAGATAGTCAGCCCCAGCATTTT,CASTGLDSQPQHF
TRBV10-1,TRBJ2-7,TRBD2,.,TGCGCCAGCAGTGAGTCGAGCGGGAGGCCAGAGCAGTACTTC,CASSESSGRPEQYF
TRBV2,TRBJ1-2,TRBD1,.,TGTGCCAGCAGTGAAGTCGGGACAGCCTTATATGGCTACACCTTC,CASSEVGTALYGYTF
TRBV2,TRBJ2-1,TRBD2,.,TGTGCCAGCAGGACCGGACTAGCGGGAGTCAATGAGCAGTTCTTC,CASRTGLAGVNEQFF
TRBV15,TRBJ2-5,TRBD1,.,TGTGCCACCAGCAGAGATCAAGGGGGCCACCAAGAGACCCAGTACTTC,CATSRDQGGHQETQYF
TRBV7-3,TRBJ2-1,TRBD2,.,TGTGCCAGCAGCCTTACTAGCGGGGGGGCGTATGAGCAGTTCTTC,CASSLTSGGAYEQFF
TRBV3-1/TRBV3-2,TRBJ2-1,.,.,TGTGCCAGCTCGGGATCATCCTACAATGAGCAGTTCTTC,CASSGSSYNEQFF
TRBV5-6,TRBJ1-1,TRBD1,.,TGTGCCAGCAGCCTAAGGACAGGGGCCTTGAACACTGAAGCTTTCTTT,CASSLRTGALNTEAFF
TRBV7-2,TRBJ2-2,.,.,TGTGCCAGCAGCTTAGGGGCTAGCAGTTTAGGGGAGCTGTTTTTT,CASSLGASSLGELFF
TRBV27,TRBJ2-7,TRBD2,.,TGTGCCAGCAGCCCCCGGACTAGCGGGAGGGCCTACGAGCAGTACTTC,CASSPRTSGRAYEQYF